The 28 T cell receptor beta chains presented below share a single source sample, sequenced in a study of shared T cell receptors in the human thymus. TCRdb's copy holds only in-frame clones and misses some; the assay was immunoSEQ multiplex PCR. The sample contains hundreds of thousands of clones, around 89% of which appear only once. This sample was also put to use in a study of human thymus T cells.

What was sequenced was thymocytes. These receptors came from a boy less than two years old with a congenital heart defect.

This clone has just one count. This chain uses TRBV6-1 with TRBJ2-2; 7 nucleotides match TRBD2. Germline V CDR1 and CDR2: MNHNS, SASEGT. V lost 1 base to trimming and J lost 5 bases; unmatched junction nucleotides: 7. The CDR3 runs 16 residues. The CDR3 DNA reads TGTGCCAGCAGTGAAGGGGGGGACGGGGGGACCGGGGAGCTGTTTTTT. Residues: CASSEGGDGGTGELFF.

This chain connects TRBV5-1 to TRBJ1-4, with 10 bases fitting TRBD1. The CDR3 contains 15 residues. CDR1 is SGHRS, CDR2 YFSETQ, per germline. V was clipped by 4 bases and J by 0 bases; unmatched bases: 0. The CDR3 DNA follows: TGCGCCAGCAGCGGACAGGGGGCAACTAATGAAAAACTGTTTTTT. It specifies CASSGQGATNEKLFF.

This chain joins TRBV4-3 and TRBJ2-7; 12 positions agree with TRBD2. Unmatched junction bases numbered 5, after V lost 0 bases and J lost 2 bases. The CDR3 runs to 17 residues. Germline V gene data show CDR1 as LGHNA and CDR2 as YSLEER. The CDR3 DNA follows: TGCGCCAGCAGCCAAGATCTACTAGCGGGAGGTGCCTACGAGCAGTACTTC. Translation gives CASSQDLLAGGAYEQYF.

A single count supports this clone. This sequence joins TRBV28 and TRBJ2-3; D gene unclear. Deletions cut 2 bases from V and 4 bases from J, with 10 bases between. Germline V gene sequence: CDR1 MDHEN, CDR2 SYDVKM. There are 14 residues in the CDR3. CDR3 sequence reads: CASSLGVRSDTQYF. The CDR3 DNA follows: TGTGCCAGCAGTTTAGGAGTTCGGTCAGATACGCAGTATTTT.

The CDR3 sequence is CASSPRTDLAKNIQYF. The CDR3 bases are TGTGCCAGTAGTCCGCGGACAGACCTAGCCAAAAACATTCAGTACTTC. V usage is TRBV19 and J usage is TRBJ2-4, with a weak D call TRBD1 (6 bases). CDR1 is LNHDA and CDR2 is SQIVND in the germline V gene (reference sequence). V was cut by 5 bases and J by 0 bases, with 14 bases left in between. The CDR3 spans 16 residues.

The CDR3 reads CASSDSPLAGADTQYF. CDR3 sequence (DNA): TGTGCCAGCAGTGACTCCCCACTAGCGGGAGCTGATACGCAGTATTTT. This chain uses TRBV6-4 with TRBJ2-3, with 11 bases aligning to TRBD2. The germline V gene has CDR1 MRHNA and CDR2 SNTAGT. V gave up 0 bases and J gave up 6 bases; unmatched junction bases: 5. The CDR3 contains 16 residues.

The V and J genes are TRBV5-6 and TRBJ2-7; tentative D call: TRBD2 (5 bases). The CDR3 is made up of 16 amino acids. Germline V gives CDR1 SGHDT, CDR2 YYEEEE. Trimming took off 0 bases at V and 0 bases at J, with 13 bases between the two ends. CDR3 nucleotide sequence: TGTGCCAGCAGCTTGGGGCGGAGGTCCCTCTCCTACGAGCAGTACTTC. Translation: CASSLGRRSLSYEQYF.

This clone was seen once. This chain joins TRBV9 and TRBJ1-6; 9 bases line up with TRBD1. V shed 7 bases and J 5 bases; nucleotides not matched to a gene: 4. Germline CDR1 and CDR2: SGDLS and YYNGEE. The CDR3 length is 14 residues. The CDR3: CASRGQGHNSPLHF. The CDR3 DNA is TGTGCCAGCCGGGGACAGGGTCATAATTCACCCCTCCACTTT. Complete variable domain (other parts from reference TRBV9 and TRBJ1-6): DSGVTQTPKHLITATGQRVTLRCSPRSGDLSVYWYQQSLDQGLQFLIQYYNGEERAKGNILERFSAQQFPDLHSELNLSSLELGDSALYFCASRGQGHNSPLHFGNGTRLTVT.

The CDR3 DNA is TGTGCCAGCAGTTTGGGGGACAGGCCCTACGAGCAGTACTTC. Translating it yields CASSLGDRPYEQYF. V usage is TRBV27 and J usage is TRBJ2-7; the match to TRBD1 covers 8 bases. V trimming: 3 bases; J trimming: 2 bases; junction bases outside the gene matches: 3. The CDR3 length is 14 residues. CDR1 and CDR2 (germline): MNHEY, SMNVEV (reference sequence).

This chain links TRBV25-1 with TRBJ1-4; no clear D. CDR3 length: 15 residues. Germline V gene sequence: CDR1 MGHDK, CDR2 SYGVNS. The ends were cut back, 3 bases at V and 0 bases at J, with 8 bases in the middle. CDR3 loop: CASSERVATNEKLFF. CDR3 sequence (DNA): TGTGCCAGCAGTGAGAGGGTTGCAACTAATGAAAAACTGTTTTTT.

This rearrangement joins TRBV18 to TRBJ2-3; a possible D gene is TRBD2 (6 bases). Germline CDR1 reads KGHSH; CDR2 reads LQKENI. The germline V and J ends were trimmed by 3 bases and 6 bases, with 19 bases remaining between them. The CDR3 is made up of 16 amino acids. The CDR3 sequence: CASSPRLGRGVDTQYF. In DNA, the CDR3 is TGTGCCAGCTCACCCAGACTAGGTCGTGGTGTGGATACGCAGTATTTT.

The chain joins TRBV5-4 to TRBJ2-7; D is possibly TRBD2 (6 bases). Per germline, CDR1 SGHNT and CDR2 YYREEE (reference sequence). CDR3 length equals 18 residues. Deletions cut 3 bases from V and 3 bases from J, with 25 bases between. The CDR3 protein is CASSSNSGRLWGLYEQYF. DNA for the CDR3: TGTGCCAGCAGCTCTAATAGCGGTAGATTATGGGGCCTCTACGAGCAGTACTTC.

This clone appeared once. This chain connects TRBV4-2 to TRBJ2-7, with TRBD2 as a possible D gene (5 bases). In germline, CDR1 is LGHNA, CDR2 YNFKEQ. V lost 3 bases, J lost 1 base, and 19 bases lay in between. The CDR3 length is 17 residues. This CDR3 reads CASSQPRGGGWSYEQYF. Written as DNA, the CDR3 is TGTGCCAGCAGCCAGCCGCGAGGAGGAGGTTGGTCCTACGAGCAGTACTTC.

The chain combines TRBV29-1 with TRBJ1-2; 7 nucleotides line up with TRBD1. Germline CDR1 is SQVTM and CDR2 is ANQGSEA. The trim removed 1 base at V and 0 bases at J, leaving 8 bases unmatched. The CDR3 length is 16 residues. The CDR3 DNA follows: TGCAGCGTTGAAGTAGAGGGGGCACCCACTAACTATGGCTACACCTTC. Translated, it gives CSVEVEGAPTNYGYTF.

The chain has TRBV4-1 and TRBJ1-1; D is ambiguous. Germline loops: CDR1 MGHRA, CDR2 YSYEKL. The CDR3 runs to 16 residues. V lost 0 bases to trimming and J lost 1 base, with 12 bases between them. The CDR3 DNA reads TGCGCCAGCAGCCAAGATCCCCCAGGAGGGAACACTGAAGCTTTCTTT. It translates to CASSQDPPGGNTEAFF.

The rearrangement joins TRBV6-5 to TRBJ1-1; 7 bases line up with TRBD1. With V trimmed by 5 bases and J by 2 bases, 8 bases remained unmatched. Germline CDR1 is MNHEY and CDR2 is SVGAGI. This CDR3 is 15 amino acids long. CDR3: CASSPNRTGNTEAFF. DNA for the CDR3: TGTGCCAGCAGTCCCAATCGGACAGGCAACACTGAAGCTTTCTTT.

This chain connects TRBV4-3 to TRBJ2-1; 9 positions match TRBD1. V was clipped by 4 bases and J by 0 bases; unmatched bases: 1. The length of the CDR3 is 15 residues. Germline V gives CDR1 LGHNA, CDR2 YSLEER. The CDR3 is CASSPTGGSYNEQFF. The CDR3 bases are TGCGCCAGCAGCCCGACAGGGGGCTCCTACAATGAGCAGTTCTTC.

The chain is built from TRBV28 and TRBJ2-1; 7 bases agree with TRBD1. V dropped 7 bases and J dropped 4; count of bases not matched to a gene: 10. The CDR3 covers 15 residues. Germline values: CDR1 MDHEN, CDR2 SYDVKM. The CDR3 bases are TGTGCCAGCACCCAGCCCGGGACAGAGTACAATGAGCAGTTCTTC. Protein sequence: CASTQPGTEYNEQFF. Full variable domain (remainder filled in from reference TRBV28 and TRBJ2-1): DVKVTQSSRYLVKRTGEKVFLECVQDMDHENMFWYRQDPGLGLRLIYFSYDVKMKEKGDIPEGYSVSREKKERFSLILESASTNQTSMYLCASTQPGTEYNEQFFGPGTRLTVL.

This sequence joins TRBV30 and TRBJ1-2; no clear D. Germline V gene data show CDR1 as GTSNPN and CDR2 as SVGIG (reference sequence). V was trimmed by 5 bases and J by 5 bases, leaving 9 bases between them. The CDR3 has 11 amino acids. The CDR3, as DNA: TGTGCCTGGGGCCGAGGGTATGGCTACACCTTC. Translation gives CAWGRGYGYTF.

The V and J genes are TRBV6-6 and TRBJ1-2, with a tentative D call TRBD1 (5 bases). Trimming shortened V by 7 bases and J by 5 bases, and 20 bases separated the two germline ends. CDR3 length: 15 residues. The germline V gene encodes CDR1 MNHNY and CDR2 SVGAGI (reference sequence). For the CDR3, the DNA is TGTGCCAGCACTCGCAACGGGGGGGGACTTTATGGCTACACCTTC. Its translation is CASTRNGGGLYGYTF.

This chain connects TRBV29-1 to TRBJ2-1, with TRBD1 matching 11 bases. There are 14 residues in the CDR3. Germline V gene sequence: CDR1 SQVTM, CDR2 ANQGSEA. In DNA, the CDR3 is TGCAGTGGTGGACAGGGGGCGATCTACAATGAGCAGTTCTTC. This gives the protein CSGGQGAIYNEQFF.

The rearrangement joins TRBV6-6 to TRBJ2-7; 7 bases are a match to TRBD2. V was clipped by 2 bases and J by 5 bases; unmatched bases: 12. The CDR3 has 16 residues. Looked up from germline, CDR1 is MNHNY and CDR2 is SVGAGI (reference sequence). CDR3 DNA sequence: TGTGCCAGCAGTTACCCCCCACAGCGGGAAGGTCACGAGCAGTACTTC. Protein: CASSYPPQREGHEQYF.

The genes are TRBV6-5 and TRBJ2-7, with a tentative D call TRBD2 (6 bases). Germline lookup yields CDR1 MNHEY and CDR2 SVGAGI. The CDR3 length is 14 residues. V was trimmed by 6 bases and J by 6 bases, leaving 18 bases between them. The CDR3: CASRRGKLASEQYF. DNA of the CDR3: TGTGCCAGCAGAAGGGGTAAGCTAGCGTCCGAGCAGTACTTC.

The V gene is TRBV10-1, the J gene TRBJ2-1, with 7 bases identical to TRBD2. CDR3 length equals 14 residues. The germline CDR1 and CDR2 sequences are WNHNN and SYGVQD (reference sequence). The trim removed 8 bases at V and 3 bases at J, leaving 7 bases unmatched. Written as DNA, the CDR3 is TGCGCCAGCCCAGCGGGACTTAACTACAATGAGCAGTTCTTC. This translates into CASPAGLNYNEQFF.

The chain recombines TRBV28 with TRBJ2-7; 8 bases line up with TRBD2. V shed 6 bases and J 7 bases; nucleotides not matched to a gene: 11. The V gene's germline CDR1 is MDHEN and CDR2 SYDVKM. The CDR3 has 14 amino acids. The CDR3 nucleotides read TGTGCCAGCAGATTTTCCAGCGGGAGTCTGGAGCAGTACTTC. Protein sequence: CASRFSSGSLEQYF.

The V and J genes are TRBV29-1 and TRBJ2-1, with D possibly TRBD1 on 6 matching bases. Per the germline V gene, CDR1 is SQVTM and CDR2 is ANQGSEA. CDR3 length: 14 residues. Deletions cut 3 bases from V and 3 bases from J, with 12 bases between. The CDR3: CSVEGQGHYNEQFF. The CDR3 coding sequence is TGCAGCGTTGAGGGGCAGGGGCACTACAATGAGCAGTTCTTC.

The chain's CDR3 is CASSTALAGGPYEQYF. The CDR3 region has the DNA TGTGCCAGCAGTACCGCCCTTGCGGGAGGTCCCTACGAGCAGTACTTC. The chain employs TRBV6-6 and TRBJ2-7, with TRBD2 matching 8 bases. Germline V lookup: CDR1 MNHNY, CDR2 SVGAGI (reference sequence). The CDR3 length is 16 residues. V dropped 5 bases and J dropped 2; count of bases not matched to a gene: 11.

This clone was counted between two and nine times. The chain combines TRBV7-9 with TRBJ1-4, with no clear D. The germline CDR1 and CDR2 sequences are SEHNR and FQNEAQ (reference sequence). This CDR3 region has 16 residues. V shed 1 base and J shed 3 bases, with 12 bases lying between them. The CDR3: CASSLGLADSNEKLFF. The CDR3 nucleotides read TGTGCCAGCAGCTTAGGTCTGGCAGATTCTAATGAAAAACTGTTTTTT.